Listed below are T cell receptor beta chains from one sample, sequenced in a study of CD8 T cells in Susac syndrome. TCRdb re-derived calls from the immunoSEQ multiplex PCR reads in MiXCR, one entry per CDR3 protein. Here the sample spans some 180,000 distinct CDR3 sequences, roughly 91% being singletons. The sequenced sample consisted of CD4+ T cells from PBMCs. Source of these receptors: a human donor with Susac syndrome. Both conserved end residues are part of each CDR3. The D gene is left open where the match is weak. Size is stated for part of the rows, as once, few or many counts, or as a class when the clone is expanded.

J,V,size,D,DNA,CDR3
TRBJ2-3,TRBV20-1,.,.,TGCAGTGCTCGGGGGAGTCCCGCCACAGATACGCAGTATTTT,CSARGSPATDTQYF
TRBJ1-5,TRBV7-9,.,TRBD1,TGTGCCAGCAGCAAGGGGACAGGGGGTGGCAATCAGCCCCAGCATTTT,CASSKGTGGGNQPQHF
TRBJ1-1,TRBV6-6,once,.,TGTGCCAGCATTGAGGGGGGGAACACTGAAGCTTTCTTT,CASIEGGNTEAFF
TRBJ1-1,TRBV9,.,.,TGTGCCAGCAGCGTAGGGGACTTGAACACTGAAGCTTTCTTT,CASSVGDLNTEAFF
TRBJ1-4,TRBV7-9,.,.,TGTGCCAGCAGCTTCCACGGGGAAAAACTGTTTTTT,CASSFHGEKLFF
TRBJ2-2,TRBV28,.,TRBD1,TGTGCCAGCAGTTCTCAGGGGGCAAACACCGGGGAGCTGTTTTTT,CASSSQGANTGELFF
TRBJ2-1,TRBV5-1,.,TRBD2,TGCGCCAGCAGCTTGGTTGGGGGGGCCTACAATGAGCAGTTCTTC,CASSLVGGAYNEQFF
TRBJ2-3,TRBV20-1,.,TRBD1,TGCAGTGCTAGAGACGACTACAGGGGGCTAGAAGATACGCAGTATTTT,CSARDDYRGLEDTQYF
TRBJ2-1,TRBV5-6,.,TRBD2,TGTGCCAGCAGCCCCCCGGGGGGGGGCCCGCACAATGAGCAGTTCTTC,CASSPPGGGPHNEQFF
TRBJ1-1,TRBV29-1,.,.,TGCAGCGTTGAACCGCGTATGAACACTGAAGCTTTCTTT,CSVEPRMNTEAFF
TRBJ2-7,TRBV6-5,.,TRBD1,TGTGCCAGCAGTTACTCCGGGGCAGGGGGCTCCTACGAGCAGTACTTC,CASSYSGAGGSYEQYF
TRBJ2-5,TRBV12-3/TRBV12-4,.,TRBD2,TGTGCCAGCAGTTTTAATTTAGCGGGAACGGAGACCCAGTACTTC,CASSFNLAGTETQYF
TRBJ1-1,TRBV18,.,.,TGTGCCAGCTCACCCTCGGGAGGGGACTGGGGTGAAGCTTTCTTT,CASSPSGGDWGEAFF
TRBJ1-1,TRBV2,.,.,TGTGCCAGCAGTGATAGGTATGACACTGAAGCTTTCTTT,CASSDRYDTEAFF
TRBJ2-7,TRBV30,once,.,TGTGCCTGGAGTGGAGGGGGTTCCGCCTACGAGCAGTACTTC,CAWSGGGSAYEQYF
TRBJ2-6,TRBV10-2,.,TRBD1,TGCGCCAGCAGATCCCAGGGGGCGGGTGGGGCCAACGTCCTGACTTTC,CASRSQGAGGANVLTF
TRBJ2-5,TRBV5-1,.,TRBD2,TGCGCCAGCAGCGTTAGCGGGGGGGCCCGGGAGACCCAGTACTTC,CASSVSGGARETQYF
TRBJ1-1,TRBV30,once,.,TGTGCCTGGAGTGTACGTTATAGCGGGAACACTGAAGCTTTCTTT,CAWSVRYSGNTEAFF
TRBJ2-5,TRBV18,.,.,TGTGCCAGCTCACCAAACAGGGAGGAGACCCAGTACTTC,CASSPNREETQYF
TRBJ1-2,TRBV5-1,.,.,TGCGCCAGCAGCTCAGGACGGGGCGGCCCCTATGGCTACACCTTC,CASSSGRGGPYGYTF
TRBJ2-2,TRBV19,.,.,TGTGCCAGTAGTACGAGACATAGGGGCGGGGAGCTGTTTTTT,CASSTRHRGGELFF
TRBJ1-5,TRBV12-5,.,.,TGTGCTAGTGGCCCTGCCGGACGTCAAAGTAAGGCCCAGCATTTT,CASGPAGRQSKAQHF
TRBJ1-5,TRBV19,.,.,TGTGCCAGTGGCAGGGTTGGGAGCAATCAGCCCCAGCATTTT,CASGRVGSNQPQHF
TRBJ1-2,TRBV11-2,.,.,TGTGCCAGCAGCTTAGGGGGGAAAACTAACTATGGCTACACCTTC,CASSLGGKTNYGYTF
TRBJ2-7,TRBV28,once,.,TGTGCCAGTGCCTCCGGGACACTCTCCTACGAGCAGTACTTC,CASASGTLSYEQYF
TRBJ1-5,TRBV18,.,TRBD1,TGTGCCAGCTCACCTGGACAGGCTAATCAGCCCCAGCATTTT,CASSPGQANQPQHF
TRBJ2-3,TRBV5-8,few,.,TGTGCCAGCAGCCCCCGGTCTGGAACAGATACGCAGTATTTT,CASSPRSGTDTQYF
TRBJ2-7,TRBV19,.,TRBD1,TGTGCCAGTAGTAGGGGACAGGGAATCAACGAGCAGTACTTC,CASSRGQGINEQYF
TRBJ2-7,TRBV18,.,TRBD1,TGTGCCAGCTCACGAGACAGGGAAACCTACGAGCAGTACTTC,CASSRDRETYEQYF
TRBJ2-3,TRBV24-1,few,.,TGTGCCACCAGTGCCCGGGACTCGGCTGGCACAGATACGCAGTATTTT,CATSARDSAGTDTQYF
TRBJ2-3,TRBV24-1,.,TRBD2,TGTGCCACCAGTGACACGACTAGCGGGACAGATACGCAGTATTTT,CATSDTTSGTDTQYF
TRBJ2-3,TRBV5-1,.,.,TGCGCCAGCAGCGTGGGGCATAGCACAGATACGCAGTATTTT,CASSVGHSTDTQYF
TRBJ1-2,TRBV2,.,TRBD1,TGTGCCAGCAGTGAAGCGCCACAGGGGGATGGCTACACCTTC,CASSEAPQGDGYTF